The rows below give T cell receptor beta chains drawn from one sample of a study of OX40 agonist ivuxolimab in advanced cancers. Here immunoSEQ multiplex PCR was the method, and the copy in TCRdb shows in-frame clones only, minus some. The sample holds 7,900 or so clones; 65% to 75% are singletons and the top ten take about 25%. Sequenced material: CD4+ or CD8+ T cells sorted from blood, taken in a trial of the OX40 agonist ivuxolimab. These receptor sequences come from an adult with an advanced solid tumor such as melanoma, head and neck, liver or kidney cancer. Both conserved end residues are part of each CDR3. D genes are given only for firm matches. Only part of the rows carry a size: once, few, many, or a class if the clone is expanded.

D gene,clone size,V gene,J gene,CDR3 protein,CDR3 DNA
-,-,TRBV9,TRBJ1-2,CASSVGHNYGYTF,TGTGCCAGCAGCGTAGGCCATAACTATGGCTACACCTTC
TRBD1,-,TRBV19,TRBJ1-4,CASSTRDSLNEKLFF,TGTGCCAGTAGTACCCGGGACAGCCTTAATGAAAAACTGTTTTTT
-,-,TRBV5-6,TRBJ2-3,CASSLEVGATQYF,TGTGCCAGCAGCTTGGAGGTGGGGGCTACGCAGTATTTT
TRBD1,once,TRBV7-9,TRBJ2-5,CASSPGQGAETQYF,TGTGCCAGCAGCCCGGGACAGGGGGCTGAGACCCAGTACTTC
-,-,TRBV14,TRBJ2-7,CASSSISGSEQYF,TGTGCCAGCAGTTCCATCTCAGGGTCCGAGCAGTACTTC
-,-,TRBV27,TRBJ2-6,CASRGGEWANVLTF,TGTGCCAGCCGGGGTGGGGAGTGGGCCAACGTCCTGACTTTC
-,-,TRBV7-6,TRBJ2-7,CASSSGPNYEQYF,TGTGCCAGCAGCTCCGGGCCGAACTACGAGCAGTACTTC
-,-,TRBV9,TRBJ1-4,CASSVDSTNEKLFF,TGTGCCAGCAGCGTAGACTCAACTAATGAAAAACTGTTTTTT
-,-,TRBV4-3,TRBJ2-7,CASSQEALDEQYF,TGCGCCAGCAGCCAAGAAGCCCTGGACGAGCAGTACTTC
TRBD2,-,TRBV4-3,TRBJ2-5,CASSPTSGGAETQYF,TGCGCCAGCAGCCCGACTAGCGGGGGGGCGGAGACCCAGTACTTC
TRBD1,-,TRBV5-8,TRBJ1-4,CASSLGTGDEKLFF,TGTGCCAGCAGCTTGGGGACAGGGGATGAAAAACTGTTTTTT
-,-,TRBV7-9,TRBJ2-5,CASSFPDFQETQYF,TGTGCCAGCAGCTTCCCCGACTTCCAAGAGACCCAGTACTTC
-,-,TRBV5-4,TRBJ2-7,CASSYLGGREQYF,TGTGCCAGCAGCTACCTCGGCGGGCGCGAGCAGTACTTC
-,-,TRBV4-1,TRBJ1-4,CASSPHPDEKLFF,TGCGCCAGCAGCCCCCATCCCGACGAAAAACTGTTTTTT
TRBD1,-,TRBV6-5,TRBJ2-5,CASSPLGTGGEQYF,TGTGCCAGCAGTCCCTTGGGGACAGGTGGAGAGCAGTACTTC
-,-,TRBV18,TRBJ1-4,CASSPSLEGSIINEKLFF,TGTGCCAGCTCACCTTCATTGGAGGGATCAATCATTAATGAAAAACTGTTTTTT
-,few,TRBV19,TRBJ2-7,CASRQGSAGEQYF,TGTGCCAGTAGGCAGGGGTCAGCGGGGGAGCAGTACTTC
-,-,TRBV6-5,TRBJ2-5,CASSYSFVDSKETQYF,TGTGCCAGCAGTTACTCGTTCGTGGACTCCAAAGAGACCCAGTACTTC
-,-,TRBV9,TRBJ2-5,CASSGGEAQYF,TGTGCCAGCAGCGGGGGGGAGGCCCAGTACTTC
-,few,TRBV2,TRBJ2-3,CASSTWQGHTDTQYF,TGTGCCAGCAGTACCTGGCAGGGACACACAGATACGCAGTATTTT
-,-,TRBV7-6,TRBJ2-1,CASSPVNFGSNNEQFF,TGTGCCAGCAGCCCAGTGAATTTCGGGAGTAACAATGAGCAGTTCTTC
TRBD1,-,TRBV9,TRBJ2-2,CASSETGSGELFF,TGTGCCAGCAGCGAGACAGGGTCCGGGGAGCTGTTTTTT
-,few,TRBV28,TRBJ1-2,CASRSRDLSLYGYTF,TGTGCCAGCAGATCCAGGGATCTATCTCTCTATGGCTACACCTTC
-,-,TRBV5-6,TRBJ2-3,CASSAGAQGEADTQYF,TGTGCCAGCAGCGCTGGAGCCCAGGGGGAGGCAGATACGCAGTATTTT
-,-,TRBV4-1,TRBJ1-1,CASSQDGAGKTEAFF,TGCGCCAGCAGCCAAGATGGGGCAGGGAAAACTGAAGCTTTCTTT
TRBD2,-,TRBV6-5,TRBJ2-5,CASSWALAGGLETQYF,TGTGCCAGCAGTTGGGCGCTAGCGGGGGGATTAGAGACCCAGTACTTC
-,-,TRBV5-1,TRBJ2-7,CASSFGTTYEQYF,TGCGCCAGCAGCTTCGGCACTACCTACGAGCAGTACTTC
-,-,TRBV21-1,TRBJ2-3,CASSKDCTDTQYF,TGTGCCAGCAGCAAAGACTGCACAGATACGCAGTATTTT
TRBD2,-,TRBV2,TRBJ2-1,CASSETSGRASEQFF,TGTGCCAGCAGTGAGACTAGCGGGAGGGCCAGTGAGCAGTTCTTC
TRBD2,-,TRBV9,TRBJ2-3,CASSASGKMDTQYF,TGTGCCAGCAGCGCTAGCGGGAAAATGGATACGCAGTATTTT
-,-,TRBV5-1,TRBJ2-7,CASSLGQFYEQYF,TGCGCCAGCAGCTTGGGTCAGTTCTACGAGCAGTACTTC
-,-,TRBV27,TRBJ2-1,CASSLSKWAEQFF,TGTGCCAGCAGTTTGTCGAAGTGGGCAGAGCAGTTCTTC
-,-,TRBV5-8,TRBJ2-7,CASSLGRGRDEQYF,TGTGCCAGCAGCTTGGGGAGGGGTCGCGACGAGCAGTACTTC
-,-,TRBV5-1,TRBJ2-3,CASSLGTGTDTQYF,TGCGCCAGCAGCTTGGGTACAGGCACAGATACGCAGTATTTT
-,-,TRBV29-1,TRBJ2-5,CSVDEGTEAQETQYF,TGCAGCGTTGATGAGGGGACCGAAGCCCAAGAGACCCAGTACTTC
-,-,TRBV5-6,TRBJ2-7,CASSLQGYEQYF,TGTGCCAGCAGCTTGCAGGGCTACGAGCAGTACTTC
-,-,TRBV21-1,TRBJ2-7,CASFGTGETYEQYF,TGTGCCAGCTTCGGGACCGGGGAAACCTACGAGCAGTACTTC
-,-,TRBV2,TRBJ2-1,CASTILAGAINEQFF,TGTGCCAGCACCATACTAGCCGGTGCTATCAATGAGCAGTTCTTC
-,-,TRBV2,TRBJ2-3,CASSGWEGGTDTQYF,TGTGCCAGCAGCGGCTGGGAGGGGGGAACAGATACGCAGTATTTT
TRBD1,-,TRBV5-8,TRBJ1-6,CASSLFAGGRNSPLHF,TGTGCCAGCAGCTTGTTCGCAGGGGGTCGGAATTCACCCCTCCACTTT
-,medium-sized,TRBV7-3,TRBJ1-2,CASSLWGGYGYTF,TGTGCCAGCAGCTTATGGGGGGGCTATGGCTACACCTTC
-,-,TRBV19,TRBJ2-5,CASSIVWGETQYF,TGTGCCAGTAGTATAGTTTGGGGCGAGACCCAGTACTTC
-,-,TRBV9,TRBJ2-7,CASSPDSSYEQYF,TGTGCCAGCAGCCCGGACAGTTCCTACGAGCAGTACTTC
-,-,TRBV21-1,TRBJ1-1,CASSKKGGGVGGEAFF,TGTGCCAGCAGCAAAAAAGGGGGTGGCGTGGGCGGTGAAGCTTTCTTT
-,once,TRBV18,TRBJ1-4,CASSPVSTTNEKLFF,TGTGCCAGCTCACCTGTCTCCACAACTAATGAAAAACTGTTTTTT
TRBD1,few,TRBV6-1,TRBJ2-2,CASSELGTGHLVGELFF,TGTGCCAGCAGTGAACTCGGGACAGGTCACCTCGTCGGGGAGCTGTTTTTT
-,few,TRBV5-1,TRBJ2-1,CASSWGHYSESYNEQFF,TGCGCCAGCAGCTGGGGACACTACAGCGAATCCTACAATGAGCAGTTCTTC
-,-,TRBV6-1,TRBJ2-1,CASSFGGEQFF,TGTGCCAGCAGTTTCGGTGGGGAGCAGTTCTTC
TRBD2,-,TRBV9,TRBJ2-7,CASSVGSSGRGEQYF,TGTGCCAGCAGCGTAGGGTCTAGCGGGAGAGGCGAGCAGTACTTC
TRBD1,few,TRBV6-1,TRBJ1-5,CASSEWTGRNQPQHF,TGTGCCAGCAGTGAGTGGACAGGGCGCAATCAGCCCCAGCATTTT
-,-,TRBV4-3,TRBJ1-5,CASSQEPLRGGQPQHF,TGCGCCAGCAGCCAAGAGCCCTTACGGGGGGGACAGCCCCAGCATTTT
TRBD1,-,TRBV27,TRBJ2-1,CASTGGQGFFHEQFF,TGTGCCAGCACGGGTGGACAGGGGTTTTTCCATGAGCAGTTCTTC
TRBD2,-,TRBV5-4,TRBJ2-1,CASSLRGGDVYNEQFF,TGTGCCAGCAGCTTGCGGGGGGGGGACGTTTACAATGAGCAGTTCTTC
-,few,TRBV2,TRBJ1-5,CASSVGGVPQHF,TGTGCCAGCAGTGTAGGGGGGGTGCCCCAGCATTTT
TRBD1,-,TRBV14,TRBJ1-1,CASSQVKGTGVFPALLAFF,TGTGCCAGCAGCCAAGTGAAAGGGACAGGGGTCTTTCCTGCCCTCTTAGCTTTCTTT
TRBD2,few,TRBV7-2,TRBJ2-7,CASGGGPPYEQYF,TGTGCCAGCGGCGGGGGGCCACCCTACGAGCAGTACTTC
-,-,TRBV28,TRBJ1-1,CASSLYQELNTEAFF,TGTGCCAGCAGTTTATATCAGGAATTGAACACTGAAGCTTTCTTT